The 9 T cell receptor beta chains below all came from one sample that was sequenced in a study of T cell responses to AZD1222 COVID-19 vaccine. Using immunoSEQ multiplex PCR, the repertoire was profiled, and TCRdb retains in-frame clones only, with some absent. The data contain under 200,000 clones, roughly 94% of them singletons. The specimen was peripheral blood, collected on day 0 of AZD1222 vaccination. The receptors come from an adult in good health.

The chain employs TRBV11-2 and TRBJ2-7; no clear D. The germline gives CDR1 SGHAT, CDR2 FQNNGV. There are 15 residues in the CDR3. V shed 0 bases and J shed 3 bases, with 12 bases lying between them. CDR3 DNA: TGTGCCAGCAGCTTAGATCTTGAGGAGAACTACGAGCAGTACTTC. Its translation: CASSLDLEENYEQYF.

The chain combines TRBV19 with TRBJ1-5; no firm D call. CDR1 is LNHDA, CDR2 SQIVND, per germline (reference sequence). V dropped 6 bases and J dropped 9 bases, with 15 bases sitting between them. There are 13 residues in the CDR3. The DNA of the CDR3 is TGTGCCAGTAGACAACAACCCCCGGGGCCCCAGCATTTT. Translation: CASRQQPPGPQHF.

The rearrangement uses TRBV12-3 or TRBV12-4 and TRBJ2-1; D not resolved. This CDR3 contains 12 residues. The V and J ends lost 4 bases and 8 bases respectively, with 9 bases between them. The CDR3 reads CASSSSTHEQFF. The DNA for the CDR3 is TGTGCCAGCAGTTCCAGTACACATGAGCAGTTCTTC.

The chain joins TRBV25-1 to TRBJ2-4, with 7 bases fitting TRBD1. Germline-derived CDR1 and CDR2 are MGHDK and SYGVNS. CDR3 length equals 13 residues. J lost 0 bases, V lost 10 bases, and 3 bases had no gene match. The CDR3 sequence is CATRQGAKNIQYF. The CDR3 coding sequence is TGTGCCACCCGACAGGGAGCCAAAAACATTCAGTACTTC.

The rearrangement uses TRBV28 and TRBJ1-1; tentative D call: TRBD1 (5 bases). The CDR3 is made up of 14 amino acids. The V end was cut by 8 bases, the J end by 1 base, with 14 bases between. Germline V lookup: CDR1 MDHEN, CDR2 SYDVKM. The CDR3 loop reads CASGPGGGNTEAFF. The CDR3 DNA is TGTGCCAGCGGACCCGGGGGTGGGAACACTGAAGCTTTCTTT.

This clone was recorded only once. The CDR3 protein is CASSQYRELFF. For the CDR3, the DNA is TGCGCCAGCAGCCAATACAGGGAGCTGTTTTTT. The rearrangement joins TRBV4-1 to TRBJ2-2; D gene unclear. Trimming removed 2 bases from V and 9 bases from J, with 4 bases in between. The CDR3 sequence is 11 residues long. Germline loops: CDR1 MGHRA, CDR2 YSYEKL.

This chain links TRBV4-1 with TRBJ2-2; D is unclear. Germline values: CDR1 MGHRA, CDR2 YSYEKL. Trimming pared 3 bases from V and 2 bases from J, leaving 16 bases between. The CDR3 is 17 residues long. The CDR3 is CASSQSMGRLNTGELFF. The CDR3 nucleotides read TGCGCCAGCAGCCAGTCCATGGGCCGCCTCAACACCGGGGAGCTGTTTTTT.

This clone was found a few times. The CDR3 sequence is CASSPRGKNTEAFF. The CDR3 coding sequence is TGTGCCAGCAGCCCCCGCGGGAAGAACACTGAAGCTTTCTTT. This chain joins TRBV11-3 and TRBJ1-1; D is unclear. The CDR3 runs 14 residues. Trimming removed 5 bases at V and 1 base at J, with 11 bases between. The germline V gene encodes CDR1 SGHNT and CDR2 YENEEA.

The chain is built from TRBV29-1 and TRBJ1-2; perhaps TRBD1 as D (6 bases). Trimming left V 4 bases short and J 3 bases short, with 12 bases between. This CDR3 region has 13 residues. CDR1 SQVTM and CDR2 ANQGSEA come from the germline V gene. The DNA of the CDR3 is TGCAGCGTTGCCGGGGGCGTGGACTATGGCTACACCTTC. It codes for CSVAGGVDYGYTF. The whole variable domain, filled in from reference TRBV29-1 and TRBJ1-2, reads SAVISQKPSRDICQRGTSLTIQCQVDSQVTMMFWYRQQPGQSLTLIATANQGSEATYESGFVIDKFPISRPNLTFSTLTVSNMSPEDSSIYLCSVAGGVDYGYTFGSGTRLTVV.